The 30 T cell receptor beta chains reported below all come from one sample, sequenced in a study of cytomegalovirus exposure and HLA in healthy donors. PCR was performed using 60 Vbeta and 13 Jbeta primers. The assay was immunoSEQ multiplex PCR, and TCRdb's table has in-frame clones only and misses some. Of approximately 180,000 clones in the sample, over 65% were seen once. Sequencing used PBMCs. These receptors all stem from a woman aged 25 to 39 in good health and CMV-seropositive.

V is TRBV4-3 and J is TRBJ2-1; TRBD2 might be the D (5 bases). The CDR3 has 15 residues. Germline V lookup: CDR1 LGHNA, CDR2 YSLEER. V was cut by 4 bases and J by 0 bases, with 10 bases left in between. The CDR3 DNA reads TGCGCCAGCAGCCGGAGAGGGCGCTCCTACAATGAGCAGTTCTTC. Amino acid sequence: CASSRRGRSYNEQFF.

J is TRBJ2-3 and V is TRBV5-1; 15 bases match TRBD2. The trim removed 4 bases at V and 2 bases at J, leaving 5 bases unmatched. The germline V gene encodes CDR1 SGHRS and CDR2 YFSETQ. This CDR3 is built from 17 residues. The CDR3 DNA sequence: TGCGCCAGCAGCCAAGGACTAGCGGGAGGGCCCACAGATACGCAGTATTTT. Its translation is CASSQGLAGGPTDTQYF.

The J gene is TRBJ1-4, the V gene TRBV28, with D possibly matching TRBD1 (5 bases). The V gene's germline CDR1 is MDHEN and CDR2 SYDVKM. The V end was cut by 10 bases, the J end by 6 bases, with 15 bases between. This CDR3 has 13 amino acids. CDR3 region: CATRAGRHEKLFF. The CDR3 DNA reads as TGTGCCACCCGGGCAGGGAGGCATGAAAAACTGTTTTTT.

The V and J genes are TRBV7-9 and TRBJ2-7; D is undetermined. CDR3 length: 13 amino acids. Germline V gene data show CDR1 as SEHNR and CDR2 as FQNEAQ (reference sequence). Between the trimmed V and J ends, which lost 4 bases and 5 bases, there was a span of 12 bases. As DNA, the CDR3 is TGTGCCAGCAGCTCCCCTTATCAGGACGAGCAGTACTTC. It encodes CASSSPYQDEQYF.

The CDR3 loop reads CASSPGLAVNTGELFF. The CDR3 region has the DNA TGCGCCAGCAGCCCGGGACTAGCTGTGAACACCGGGGAGCTGTTTTTT. The chain links TRBV5-1 to TRBJ2-2; 9 bases agree with TRBD2. In germline, CDR1 is SGHRS, CDR2 YFSETQ. With 4 bases clipped from V and 1 base from J, the junction kept 5 bases outside the gene matches. CDR3 length: 16 amino acids.

The gene calls are TRBV5-1 and TRBJ2-5, with 7 nucleotides matching TRBD1. Germline values: CDR1 SGHRS, CDR2 YFSETQ. V shed 7 bases and J 2 bases; nucleotides not matched to a gene: 8. This CDR3 region has 14 residues. CDR3 bases: TGCGCCAGCTCACCGGGACAGCTGCAAGAGACCCAGTACTTC. This codes for CASSPGQLQETQYF.

V gene TRBV30 combines with J gene TRBJ2-7; D remains ambiguous. The V end was cut by 0 bases, the J end by 0 bases, with 9 bases between. Germline V gene lookup returns CDR1 GTSNPN and CDR2 SVGIG (reference sequence). The CDR3 is 14 amino acids. CDR3 sequence reads: CAWSVLGSSYEQYF. In DNA, the CDR3 is TGTGCCTGGAGTGTACTGGGCAGCTCCTACGAGCAGTACTTC.

This clone was counted between two and nine times. The rearrangement uses TRBV5-1 and TRBJ2-1; 7 bases match TRBD1. V shed 0 bases, J shed 4 bases, and the junction held 4 bases outside the gene matches. Germline V gives CDR1 SGHRS, CDR2 YFSETQ. There are 15 residues in the CDR3. CDR3 DNA sequence: TGCGCCAGCAGCTTGGCCGGGACAGTGTACAATGAGCAGTTCTTC. Amino acid sequence: CASSLAGTVYNEQFF.

The chain combines TRBV7-2 with TRBJ2-5; 10 nucleotides match TRBD2. This CDR3 comprises 15 residues. After removal of 5 bases from V and 9 bases from J, the junction contained 12 bases not matched to a gene. Germline lookup yields CDR1 SGHTA and CDR2 FQGNSA. The chain's CDR3 is CASSPGTSVKVAQYF. The CDR3 DNA follows: TGTGCCAGCAGCCCGGGGACTAGCGTGAAAGTGGCCCAGTACTTC.

The V call is TRBV19, the J call TRBJ2-5, with D unresolved. The ends were cut back, 5 bases at V and 0 bases at J, with 7 bases in the middle. The CDR3 has 13 residues. Per the germline V gene, CDR1 is LNHDA and CDR2 is SQIVND (reference sequence). As DNA, the CDR3 is TGTGCCAGTAGTTCAGACTACCAAGAGACCCAGTACTTC. Its protein product is CASSSDYQETQYF.

This clone has just a few counts. The chain recombines TRBV10-1 with TRBJ2-3; D may be TRBD2 (6 bases). The CDR3 totals 14 residues. Germline V gene lookup returns CDR1 WNHNN and CDR2 SYGVQD (reference sequence). V dropped 4 bases and J dropped 3 bases, with 11 bases sitting between them. The DNA of the CDR3 is TGCGCCAGCAGTGTGGACTATGCGACAGATACGCAGTATTTT. It is translated as CASSVDYATDTQYF.

The chain links TRBV28 to TRBJ2-7; 8 positions match TRBD2. The CDR3 is 14 residues long. V shed 2 bases, J shed 0 bases, and the junction held 0 bases outside the gene matches. CDR1 and CDR2 (germline): MDHEN, SYDVKM. The CDR3 DNA sequence: TGTGCCAGCAGTTTAGGGACTAGCTCCTACGAGCAGTACTTC. Residues: CASSLGTSSYEQYF.

This chain connects TRBV18 to TRBJ1-3; D is perhaps TRBD1 (6 bases). Germline V gene data show CDR1 as KGHSH and CDR2 as LQKENI. V was shortened by 4 bases and J by 5 bases, with 6 bases between the two germline ends. The CDR3 has 12 amino acids. Here the CDR3 DNA reads TGTGCCAGCTCACGGGGGCGAAACACCATATATTTT. Amino acid sequence: CASSRGRNTIYF.

This clone was seen a few times. The V call is TRBV6-1, the J call TRBJ1-2; D is possibly TRBD1 (6 bases). The V end lost 2 bases, the J end lost 2 bases, and 21 bases lay between the germline ends. Germline V gene data show CDR1 as MNHNS and CDR2 as SASEGT. The CDR3 has 18 residues. The CDR3 loop reads CASSEWAGANPSNYGYTF. The CDR3 nucleotides are TGTGCCAGCAGTGAATGGGCAGGGGCGAATCCTTCAAACTATGGCTACACCTTC.

The gene calls are TRBV7-5 and TRBJ2-7; the table's D gene call, TRBD1, was not cross checked with the DNA. TRBV7-5 is recorded as a pseudogene. The CDR3 loop spans 15 amino acids. CDR3 in DNA: TGTGTCAGGTCTTTTCGATTGACAGGGATCCACGAGCAGTACTTC. It encodes CVRSFRLTGIHEQYF.

The CDR3 DNA follows: TGCGCCAGCAGCCGGGACTGGGGGAACACCGGGGAGCTGTTTTTT. Translating gives CASSRDWGNTGELFF. The V and J genes are TRBV5-1 and TRBJ2-2, with D perhaps TRBD2 (6 bases). The V gene lost 4 bases and the J gene lost 1 base, with 11 bases spanning the gap. There are 15 residues in the CDR3. The germline V gene has CDR1 SGHRS and CDR2 YFSETQ.

This sequence joins TRBV30 and TRBJ1-5; D not resolved. Germline CDR1 is GTSNPN and CDR2 is SVGIG (reference sequence). The CDR3 consists of 13 residues. Trimming took 1 base from V and 5 from J, leaving 9 bases between them. The CDR3 nucleotides are TGTGCCTGGAGTGGCCAGGAGGATCAGCCCCAGCATTTT. It encodes CAWSGQEDQPQHF.

This clone was recorded many times. V gene TRBV25-1 combines with J gene TRBJ2-2, with 8 bases that match TRBD1. Germline V gene sequence: CDR1 MGHDK, CDR2 SYGVNS. The CDR3 runs to 16 residues. J gave up 1 base and V 6 bases, and 7 bases lay outside the gene matches. The CDR3 DNA reads TGTGCCAGCAGGGGTACAGGGGGGAGGAACACCGGGGAGCTGTTTTTT. It specifies CASRGTGGRNTGELFF. Complete variable domain (other parts from reference TRBV25-1 and TRBJ2-2): EADIYQTPRYLVIGTGKKITLECSQTMGHDKMYWYQQDPGMELHLIHYSYGVNSTEKGDLSSESTVSRIRTEHFPLTLESARPSHTSQYLCASRGTGGRNTGELFFGEGSRLTVL.

The chain recombines TRBV28 with TRBJ2-6; 8 bases align to TRBD1. Germline V lookup: CDR1 MDHEN, CDR2 SYDVKM. There are 16 residues in the CDR3. V trimming: 7 bases; J trimming: 1 base; junction bases outside the gene matches: 6. The DNA for the CDR3 is TGTGCCAGCACCCTGACAGGGGTTTCTGGGGCCAACGTCCTGACTTTC. Amino acids: CASTLTGVSGANVLTF.

The V gene is TRBV27, the J gene TRBJ2-1, with 8 bases fitting TRBD1. This CDR3 contains 12 residues. Losses at the gene ends were 8 bases for V and 10 bases for J; bases not matched to a gene: 7. The germline V gene has CDR1 MNHEY and CDR2 SMNVEV (reference sequence). The chain's CDR3 is CASGTGLGEQFF. Here the CDR3 DNA reads TGTGCCAGCGGGACAGGCCTAGGAGAGCAGTTCTTC.

This clone has a single count. The junction and the germline gene differ at one end; a read error may be behind it. The chain links TRBV11-2 to TRBJ1-5; D is possibly TRBD1 (5 bases). Germline CDR1 is SGHAT and CDR2 is FQNNGV. The CDR3 extends over 13 amino acids. This CDR3 is CASSQGGDQLQHF. The DNA of the CDR3 is TGTGCCAGCAGCCAGGGAGGGGATCAGCTCCAGCATTTT.

This clone was counted a few times. The CDR3 is CASSLGGRSTDTQYF. The DNA for the CDR3 is TGTGCCAGCAGCTTGGGAGGCCGTAGCACAGATACGCAGTATTTT. The chain carries TRBV5-6 and TRBJ2-3, with D uncertain. CDR3 length: 15 amino acids. Germline loops: CDR1 SGHDT, CDR2 YYEEEE. V lost 0 bases to trimming and J lost 0 bases, with 8 bases between them. The variable domain in full, with the rest retrieved from reference TRBV5-6 and TRBJ2-3, is DAGVTQSPTHLIKTRGQQVTLRCSPKSGHDTVSWYQQALGQGPQFIFQYYEEEERQRGNFPDRFSGHQFPNYSSELNVNALLLGDSALYLCASSLGGRSTDTQYFGPGTRLTVL.

The V call is TRBV25-1, the J call TRBJ2-7; tentatively, D is TRBD2 (5 bases). Trimming stripped 6 bases from V and 9 bases from J, with 15 bases between. CDR3 length equals 12 residues. Germline CDR1 is MGHDK and CDR2 is SYGVNS. CDR3 DNA: TGTGCCAGCAGCAGTATTACTAGAAGGCAGTACTTC. Translated, it gives CASSSITRRQYF.

This rearrangement joins TRBV12-5 to TRBJ2-2; TRBD2 agrees at 7 bases. This CDR3 is built from 16 residues. V gave up 3 bases and J gave up 3 bases; unmatched junction bases: 7. The germline gives CDR1 LGHNT, CDR2 FRNRAP. The CDR3 here is CASGLVGTTYTGELFF. CDR3 nucleotide sequence: TGTGCTAGTGGTTTAGTCGGGACTACTTACACCGGGGAGCTGTTTTTT.

This chain's CDR3 is CASSPDRGFSSYNEQFF. CDR3 DNA: TGTGCCAGCAGCCCCGACAGGGGCTTCAGCTCCTACAATGAGCAGTTCTTC. This chain uses TRBV28 with TRBJ2-1; the match to TRBD1 covers 8 bases. The CDR3 covers 17 residues. Germline CDR1 MDHEN, CDR2 SYDVKM. Trimming cost V 6 bases and J 0 bases; bases outside gene matches: 10.

The CDR3 region has the DNA TGTGCCAGCAGCGGGGGAGGGTACTATGGCTACACCTTC. Translation: CASSGGGYYGYTF. The chain has TRBV5-4 and TRBJ1-2; tentatively, D is TRBD1 (5 bases). From germline, CDR1 is SGHNT and CDR2 YYREEE (reference sequence). Trimming took 4 bases from V and 3 from J, leaving 10 bases between them. This CDR3 spans 13 amino acids. The whole variable domain, remainder taken from reference TRBV5-4 and TRBJ1-2, is ETGVTQSPTHLIKTRGQQVTLRCSSQSGHNTVSWYQQALGQGPQFIFQYYREEENGRGNFPPRFSGLQFPNYSSELNVNALELDDSALYLCASSGGGYYGYTFGSGTRLTVV.

The rearrangement joins TRBV7-9 to TRBJ2-4; maybe TRBD2 (6 bases). CDR1 is SEHNR and CDR2 is FQNEAQ in the germline V gene (reference sequence). The CDR3 extends over 16 amino acids. Trimming removed 4 bases at V and 1 base at J, with 14 bases between. CDR3 in amino acids: CASSSYSGDAKNIQYF. Written as DNA, the CDR3 is TGTGCCAGCAGCTCCTATAGCGGAGATGCCAAAAACATTCAGTACTTC.

This chain joins TRBV28 and TRBJ2-7; 10 positions match TRBD1. Per the germline V gene, CDR1 is MDHEN and CDR2 is SYDVKM. This CDR3 comprises 14 residues. After removal of 7 bases from V and 7 bases from J, the junction contained 10 bases not matched to a gene. The CDR3 here is CASISTGGALEQYF. DNA for the CDR3: TGTGCCAGCATATCGACAGGGGGCGCATTGGAGCAGTACTTC.

The chain combines TRBV28 with TRBJ2-6; TRBD1 might be the D (5 bases). CDR3 length: 18 residues. The ends were cut back, 1 base at V and 2 bases at J, with 15 bases in the middle. The germline V gene has CDR1 MDHEN and CDR2 SYDVKM. Here the CDR3 DNA reads TGTGCCAGCAGTTTATCTTCATTACAAGGGGCTGGGGCCAACGTCCTGACTTTC. Its translation: CASSLSSLQGAGANVLTF.

V gene TRBV28 combines with J gene TRBJ2-5; 11 nucleotides line up with TRBD2. Per germline, CDR1 MDHEN and CDR2 SYDVKM. The CDR3 is made up of 17 amino acids. The V segment lost 5 bases and the J segment 5 bases; nucleotides outside the gene matches: 13. This chain's CDR3 is CASSPNLAGGLGETQYF. The CDR3 DNA reads as TGTGCCAGCAGTCCTAATCTAGCGGGAGGCTTAGGGGAGACCCAGTACTTC.